This entry lists 5 T cell receptor beta chains sequenced from one sample in a study of blood T cell repertoires in COVID-19. Repertoires were generated with immunoSEQ multiplex PCR, while TCRdb's copy carries only in-frame clones and drops some. The sample comprises 200,000 or so clones, approximately 90% of which are singletons, and 5% to 6.5% rests with the top ten. The sample comprised peripheral blood. The receptor set was obtained from a man aged 80 or over with acute or convalescent COVID-19.

The CDR3 DNA reads as TGTGCCAGCCGGGGTTATAGCAATCAGCCCCAGCATTTT. It specifies CASRGYSNQPQHF. This sequence joins TRBV6-6 and TRBJ1-5; D is unresolved. Germline-derived CDR1 and CDR2 are MNHNY and SVGAGI (reference sequence). This CDR3 is 13 amino acids long. V shed 8 bases and J shed 0 bases, with 8 bases lying between them.

This rearrangement joins TRBV7-2 to TRBJ2-1, with D possibly matching TRBD1 (6 bases). The CDR3 consists of 15 residues. CDR1 and CDR2 (germline): SGHTA, FQGNSA. V lost 4 bases to trimming and J lost 3 bases, with 13 bases between them. CDR3 region: CASSSQGGHYNEQFF. CDR3 bases: TGTGCCAGCAGCTCACAGGGTGGACACTACAATGAGCAGTTCTTC.

This clone occurred a few times. The rearrangement joins TRBV18 to TRBJ2-5, with TRBD2 matching over 14 bases. Germline values: CDR1 KGHSH, CDR2 LQKENI. Trimming at V came to 3 bases and at J to 5 bases, leaving 2 bases not matched to a gene. The CDR3 is 15 residues long. CDR3 protein: CASSPRLAGGETQYF. The CDR3 bases are TGTGCCAGCTCACCCCGACTAGCGGGAGGGGAGACCCAGTACTTC. The full variable domain, completed using reference TRBV18 and TRBJ2-5, is NAGVMQNPRHLVRRRGQEARLRCSPMKGHSHVYWYRQLPEEGLKFMVYLQKENIIDESGMPKERFSAEFPKEGPSILRIQQVVRGDSAAYFCASSPRLAGGETQYFGPGTRLLVL.

The chain recombines TRBV7-9 with TRBJ1-2, with 10 bases aligning to TRBD1. After removal of 1 base from V and 6 bases from J, the junction contained 5 bases not matched to a gene. The CDR3 loop spans 15 amino acids. Germline CDR1 reads SEHNR; CDR2 reads FQNEAQ (reference sequence). This CDR3 reads CASSLESGQGDGYTF. In DNA form, the CDR3 reads TGTGCCAGCAGCTTAGAGTCAGGACAGGGGGATGGCTACACCTTC.

This rearrangement joins TRBV19 to TRBJ1-1; weak D call: TRBD1 (6 bases). CDR3 length: 13 residues. Trimming shortened V by 4 bases and J by 4 bases, and 10 bases separated the two germline ends. CDR1 LNHDA and CDR2 SQIVND come from the germline V gene (reference sequence). DNA for the CDR3: TGTGCCAGTAGTAACCAGGGGATCACTGAAGCTTTCTTT. Translated: CASSNQGITEAFF. Full variable domain (rest looked up from reference TRBV19 and TRBJ1-1): DGGITQSPKYLFRKEGQNVTLSCEQNLNHDAMYWYRQDPGQGLRLIYYSQIVNDFQKGDIAEGYSVSREKKESFPLTVTSAQKNPTAFYLCASSNQGITEAFFGQGTRLTVV.